The rows below give T cell receptor beta chains drawn from one sample of a study of tumor and adjacent non-tumor tissue in lung cancer. Each CDR3 protein gets one entry after TCRdb re-called the multiplex PCR reads with MiXCR. The sample includes fewer than 85,000 distinct CDR3 sequences, about three quarters seen only once; the top ten take 28%. The sample comprised lung tumor tissue. These receptors were obtained from a man aged 55-75 years with non-small cell lung cancer. The CDR3 runs from the conserved cysteine through the conserved F or W. The order of the fields is J gene, clone size, D gene, V gene, CDR3 DNA, CDR3 protein. A D gene is named only where the DNA matches it firmly. Size is stated for part of the rows, as once, few or many counts, or as a class when the clone is expanded.

J gene: TRBJ1-4
clone size: .
D gene: .
V gene: TRBV6-6
CDR3 DNA: TGTGCCAGCAGCTCATGGGACTATGGATTTTTT
CDR3 protein: CASSSWDYGFF

J gene: TRBJ2-7
clone size: .
D gene: .
V gene: TRBV5-4
CDR3 DNA: TGTGCCAGCAGTGGGATGTCGGTGGGAGAGCAGTACTTC
CDR3 protein: CASSGMSVGEQYF

J gene: TRBJ2-3
clone size: once
D gene: TRBD2
V gene: TRBV5-4
CDR3 DNA: TGTGCCAGCAGCACTAACGAGCGGGAGCCGGCAGATACGCAGTATTTT
CDR3 protein: CASSTNEREPADTQYF

J gene: TRBJ2-7
clone size: .
D gene: .
V gene: TRBV29-1
CDR3 DNA: TGCAGTGTCGGGACGGGAACTAGCAGGAGTGGACTCGTGCAGTACTTC
CDR3 protein: CSVGTGTSRSGLVQYF

J gene: TRBJ2-1
clone size: many
D gene: TRBD2
V gene: TRBV10-3
CDR3 DNA: TGTGCCATCAGTGAGTCCACCGGGAGGGAGGTCAATGAGCAGTTCTTC
CDR3 protein: CAISESTGREVNEQFF

J gene: TRBJ1-1
clone size: .
D gene: .
V gene: TRBV10-3
CDR3 DNA: TGTGCCGCCAGAGGGGAGAGGCATGAAGCTTTCTTT
CDR3 protein: CAARGERHEAFF

J gene: TRBJ2-1
clone size: few
D gene: TRBD2
V gene: TRBV10-1
CDR3 DNA: TGCGTCAGCAGTGGTTCGGCGGGAGTAAAAGAGCAGTTCTTC
CDR3 protein: CVSSGSAGVKEQFF

J gene: TRBJ1-1
clone size: few
D gene: .
V gene: TRBV11-2
CDR3 DNA: TGTGCCACCAGCATGGGCTCGAAGAGGGATACTGAAGCTTTCTTT
CDR3 protein: CATSMGSKRDTEAFF

J gene: TRBJ1-1
clone size: .
D gene: .
V gene: TRBV6-5
CDR3 DNA: TGTGCCGGCAGCTACTCCCGCAGGGATGGGGCTGAAGCTTTCTTT
CDR3 protein: CAGSYSRRDGAEAFF

J gene: TRBJ1-6
clone size: many
D gene: TRBD1
V gene: TRBV12-3/TRBV12-4
CDR3 DNA: TGTGCCAGCAGGTATCGGGACAGTGAAAATTCACCCCTCCACTTT
CDR3 protein: CASRYRDSENSPLHF

J gene: TRBJ2-2
clone size: .
D gene: .
V gene: TRBV6-4
CDR3 DNA: TGTGCCAGCAGTGAGGACAACACCGGGGAGCTGTGTTTT
CDR3 protein: CASSEDNTGELCF

J gene: TRBJ1-4
clone size: .
D gene: .
V gene: TRBV29-1
CDR3 DNA: TGCACCGTTGAGGGGGGCGTCAGTATTGAAAAACTGTTTTTT
CDR3 protein: CTVEGGVSIEKLFF

J gene: TRBJ2-3
clone size: many
D gene: .
V gene: TRBV11-3
CDR3 DNA: TGTGACAGCAGCTTAGTCAAAAAAGATAAGCAGTATTTT
CDR3 protein: CDSSLVKKDKQYF

J gene: TRBJ1-1
clone size: .
D gene: .
V gene: TRBV2
CDR3 DNA: TGTGCCAGCGGGGGGGGGAACACTGAAGCTTTCTTT
CDR3 protein: CASGGGNTEAFF

J gene: TRBJ2-3
clone size: .
D gene: TRBD2
V gene: TRBV5-6
CDR3 DNA: TGTGCCACCAGCTTTGGGACTAGTGGTTTTGGTACACAGTATTTT
CDR3 protein: CATSFGTSGFGTQYF

J gene: TRBJ2-3
clone size: .
D gene: TRBD2
V gene: TRBV20-1
CDR3 DNA: TGCAGTGCTGTCCCTGAGGGGACTAGTGGGTGGACAGATACGCAGTATTTT
CDR3 protein: CSAVPEGTSGWTDTQYF

J gene: TRBJ2-1
clone size: .
D gene: .
V gene: TRBV20-1
CDR3 DNA: TGCAGTGCTAATGGGGTGCCCGACAATGAGCAGTTCTTC
CDR3 protein: CSANGVPDNEQFF

J gene: TRBJ1-2
clone size: once
D gene: .
V gene: TRBV10-3
CDR3 DNA: TGTGCCATCAGTGATTCCGGAGGGAACTGTGGCTACACCTTC
CDR3 protein: CAISDSGGNCGYTF

J gene: TRBJ2-5
clone size: large
D gene: .
V gene: TRBV29-1
CDR3 DNA: TGCAGCGCCTCGCACAGCTACCGCCAAGAGACCCAGTACTTC
CDR3 protein: CSASHSYRQETQYF

J gene: TRBJ2-7
clone size: .
D gene: .
V gene: TRBV11-1
CDR3 DNA: TGTGCCAGCAGCTTAATGGGATGGAACTACGAACAGTACTTC
CDR3 protein: CASSLMGWNYEQYF

J gene: TRBJ2-7
clone size: .
D gene: .
V gene: TRBV12-5
CDR3 DNA: TGTGCAAGTGCTTTGGAGTCTAGTGGCTTTACCACCCACCTGGACGAGCAGTACTTC
CDR3 protein: CASALESSGFTTHLDEQYF

J gene: TRBJ2-7
clone size: .
D gene: .
V gene: TRBV28
CDR3 DNA: TGTGCCAGCAGTTCCAGACTTAGCGGAAGCTCCTACGAGCAGTACTTC
CDR3 protein: CASSSRLSGSSYEQYF

J gene: TRBJ1-5
clone size: few
D gene: .
V gene: TRBV28
CDR3 DNA: TGTGCCAGCAGTCTAGACACCACCTCCTATTCCCAGCATTTT
CDR3 protein: CASSLDTTSYSQHF

J gene: TRBJ2-5
clone size: .
D gene: TRBD2
V gene: TRBV9
CDR3 DNA: TGTGCCAGCAGCGCAAGCGGGAGCCAAGAGACCCAGTACTTC
CDR3 protein: CASSASGSQETQYF

J gene: TRBJ2-1
clone size: .
D gene: .
V gene: TRBV20-1
CDR3 DNA: TGCAGTACTAGACGTGGAGCCTCGAGCTACTACAATGAGCAGTTCTTC
CDR3 protein: CSTRRGASSYYNEQFF

J gene: TRBJ2-6
clone size: .
D gene: TRBD2
V gene: TRBV10-3
CDR3 DNA: TGTGCCATCAGTGAACATGGGATTAATGGGAGGGACTCTGGTGCTAACGTCCTGACTTTC
CDR3 protein: CAISEHGINGRDSGANVLTF

J gene: TRBJ2-3
clone size: .
D gene: .
V gene: TRBV20-1
CDR3 DNA: TGCGATGCTGAGCCCCATCAAAGCACCACAGATACGCAGTATTTT
CDR3 protein: CDAEPHQSTTDTQYF

J gene: TRBJ1-5
clone size: .
D gene: .
V gene: TRBV6-6
CDR3 DNA: TGTGCCTGCAGTTACCGTGGAGGGGCTAGCAATCAGCCCCAGCATTTT
CDR3 protein: CACSYRGGASNQPQHF

J gene: TRBJ1-6
clone size: many
D gene: .
V gene: TRBV5-4
CDR3 DNA: TGTGCCAGCAGGAGGGCGCAAAATTCACCCCTCCACTTT
CDR3 protein: CASRRAQNSPLHF

J gene: TRBJ2-5
clone size: many
D gene: TRBD2
V gene: TRBV28
CDR3 DNA: TGTGCCAGCAGCGGCGGGGGGCGACAAGAGACCCAGTACTTC
CDR3 protein: CASSGGGRQETQYF

J gene: TRBJ2-7
clone size: once
D gene: .
V gene: TRBV5-5
CDR3 DNA: TGTGCCAGCAGCGGCCCAAGGAGTGACCTTATGATGCATGAGCAGTACTTC
CDR3 protein: CASSGPRSDLMMHEQYF

J gene: TRBJ2-5
clone size: .
D gene: TRBD2
V gene: TRBV29-1
CDR3 DNA: TGCAGCGTAGCGGGACCAGCGGGAGAATTCGGTAAGACACAGTACTTC
CDR3 protein: CSVAGPAGEFGKTQYF

J gene: TRBJ1-3
clone size: once
D gene: TRBD1
V gene: TRBV20-1
CDR3 DNA: TGCAGTACTAGAGATTTGGGACAGAAGACCTCTGGAAACACCATACATTTT
CDR3 protein: CSTRDLGQKTSGNTIHF

J gene: TRBJ2-5
clone size: .
D gene: TRBD2
V gene: TRBV5-4
CDR3 DNA: TGTGGCAGCAGCCCTGGGACTAGCGGGAGGAGGGAGACACAGTACTTC
CDR3 protein: CGSSPGTSGRRETQYF

J gene: TRBJ2-7
clone size: .
D gene: TRBD2
V gene: TRBV20-1
CDR3 DNA: TGCAGTGTTGGGAGAGCGGGAGACGGTTACGAGCAGTACTTC
CDR3 protein: CSVGRAGDGYEQYF

J gene: TRBJ2-3
clone size: .
D gene: TRBD1
V gene: TRBV5-6
CDR3 DNA: TGTGCCAGCAGCTGGGGACAGAAGGTAGATACGCAGTATTTT
CDR3 protein: CASSWGQKVDTQYF

J gene: TRBJ2-3
clone size: .
D gene: TRBD1
V gene: TRBV29-1
CDR3 DNA: TGCAGCGCCCAGACAGGGGCGGGTACCAGAGATACGGAGTATTTT
CDR3 protein: CSAQTGAGTRDTEYF

J gene: TRBJ2-2
clone size: .
D gene: .
V gene: TRBV11-3
CDR3 DNA: TGTGCCAGCAGCTTACAGAAAACCGGGGGCACCGAGGAGCTGTTTTTT
CDR3 protein: CASSLQKTGGTEELFF

J gene: TRBJ2-5
clone size: .
D gene: .
V gene: TRBV29-1
CDR3 DNA: TGCAGTATTGATGTGGGGGCCCGAGAGACACAGTACTTC
CDR3 protein: CSIDVGARETQYF

J gene: TRBJ2-7
clone size: .
D gene: TRBD2
V gene: TRBV20-1
CDR3 DNA: TGCAATGCTAACGCCGGACTAGCGGGAGGACCGGATCACTACGAGCAGTACTTC
CDR3 protein: CNANAGLAGGPDHYEQYF

J gene: TRBJ1-1
clone size: .
D gene: .
V gene: TRBV29-1
CDR3 DNA: TGCAGCTTAAAAGAGTGGAGGACTATAGCTTTCTTT
CDR3 protein: CSLKEWRTIAFF

J gene: TRBJ2-3
clone size: many
D gene: .
V gene: TRBV6-5
CDR3 DNA: TGTGCCAGCGCCGCTTTAGAGGGAACAGATACGCAGTATTTT
CDR3 protein: CASAALEGTDTQYF

J gene: TRBJ2-1
clone size: once
D gene: TRBD2
V gene: TRBV11-1
CDR3 DNA: TGTGCCTACGAGAGGTGGGAGGGCCGTGATGAGAAGTTCTTC
CDR3 protein: CAYERWEGRDEKFF

J gene: TRBJ1-4
clone size: .
D gene: .
V gene: TRBV20-1
CDR3 DNA: TGCAGTGCTAGACAAGAAGGAGAAAAATCGTTTTTT
CDR3 protein: CSARQEGEKSFF

J gene: TRBJ2-5
clone size: .
D gene: .
V gene: TRBV6-5
CDR3 DNA: TGCGTCAGCAGTTACTCGACAGGACACGAGACCCAGTACTTC
CDR3 protein: CVSSYSTGHETQYF

J gene: TRBJ2-1
clone size: .
D gene: .
V gene: TRBV6-1
CDR3 DNA: TGTGCCAGCCAGCCGGGCAGGAGTCGGAACAATGAGCAGTTATTC
CDR3 protein: CASQPGRSRNNEQLF

J gene: TRBJ2-5
clone size: .
D gene: .
V gene: TRBV5-6
CDR3 DNA: TGTACCAGCAGCATGGCAGGGCAACAAGAGACCCAGTACTTC
CDR3 protein: CTSSMAGQQETQYF

J gene: TRBJ2-3
clone size: .
D gene: .
V gene: TRBV29-1
CDR3 DNA: TGCAACGGTGGTGGAGATATGAAGTATTTT
CDR3 protein: CNGGGDMKYF

J gene: TRBJ2-1
clone size: few
D gene: .
V gene: TRBV20-1
CDR3 DNA: TGCAGTGCTAGAGACCATCTAGTGGATTACAATGAGCAGTTCTTC
CDR3 protein: CSARDHLVDYNEQFF

J gene: TRBJ2-1
clone size: .
D gene: TRBD2
V gene: TRBV29-1
CDR3 DNA: TGCAGCGTTCCACAATTAGCGGGATCTGGCAATAAGCAGTTCTTC
CDR3 protein: CSVPQLAGSGNKQFF

J gene: TRBJ1-1
clone size: once
D gene: .
V gene: TRBV29-1
CDR3 DNA: TGCAGCGTCCAGTTTGGGGAAAACACTGAAGCTGTCTTT
CDR3 protein: CSVQFGENTEAVF

J gene: TRBJ1-3
clone size: .
D gene: .
V gene: TRBV6-1
CDR3 DNA: TGTGCCAGCGACCCGACGGTGAGCTCTGGAAGCACCGTATATTTT
CDR3 protein: CASDPTVSSGSTVYF

J gene: TRBJ2-3
clone size: .
D gene: .
V gene: TRBV6-6
CDR3 DNA: TGTGCCTGCAGTTACCGGGACGATCGGGCAGATAAGCAGTATTTT
CDR3 protein: CACSYRDDRADKQYF

J gene: TRBJ2-1
clone size: .
D gene: .
V gene: TRBV20-1
CDR3 DNA: TGCAGTGCTAGAGATCGTCTAACGACCTACAATGAGCAGTTCTTC
CDR3 protein: CSARDRLTTYNEQFF

J gene: TRBJ2-5
clone size: .
D gene: TRBD2
V gene: TRBV14
CDR3 DNA: TGTGCCAGCACCATGTCCTTCAGGACTAGCGGGACCGGAGAGACTCAGTACTTC
CDR3 protein: CASTMSFRTSGTGETQYF

J gene: TRBJ1-3
clone size: .
D gene: .
V gene: TRBV20-1
CDR3 DNA: TGTAATGCTAGAGACATTCTCTCTGGAAACACCATATATTTT
CDR3 protein: CNARDILSGNTIYF

J gene: TRBJ2-1
clone size: .
D gene: .
V gene: TRBV20-1
CDR3 DNA: TGCAGTGCTATGGCCGGAGGGAGTGAGCAGTCCTTC
CDR3 protein: CSAMAGGSEQSF